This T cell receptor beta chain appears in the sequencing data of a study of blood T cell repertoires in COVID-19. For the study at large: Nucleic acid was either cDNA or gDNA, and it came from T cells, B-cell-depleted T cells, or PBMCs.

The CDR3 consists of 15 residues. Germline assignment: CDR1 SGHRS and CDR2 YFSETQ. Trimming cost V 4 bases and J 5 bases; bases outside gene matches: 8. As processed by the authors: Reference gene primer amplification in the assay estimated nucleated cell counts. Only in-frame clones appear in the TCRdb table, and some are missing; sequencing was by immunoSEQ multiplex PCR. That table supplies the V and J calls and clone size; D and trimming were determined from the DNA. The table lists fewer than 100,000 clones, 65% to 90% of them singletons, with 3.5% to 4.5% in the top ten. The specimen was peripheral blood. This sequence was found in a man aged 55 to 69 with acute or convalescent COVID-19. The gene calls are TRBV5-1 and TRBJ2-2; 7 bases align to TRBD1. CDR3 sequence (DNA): TGCGCCAGCAGCCCCTGGACAGGCCGTACCGGGGAGCTGTTTTTT. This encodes CASSPWTGRTGELFF.